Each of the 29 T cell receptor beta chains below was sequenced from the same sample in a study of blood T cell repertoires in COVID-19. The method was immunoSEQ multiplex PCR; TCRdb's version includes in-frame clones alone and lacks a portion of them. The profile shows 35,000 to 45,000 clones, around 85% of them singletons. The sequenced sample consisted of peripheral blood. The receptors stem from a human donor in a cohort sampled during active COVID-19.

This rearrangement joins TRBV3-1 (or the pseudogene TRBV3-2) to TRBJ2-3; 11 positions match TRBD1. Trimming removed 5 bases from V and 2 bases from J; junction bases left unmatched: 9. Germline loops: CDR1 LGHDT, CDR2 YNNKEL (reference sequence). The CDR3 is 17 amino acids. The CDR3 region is CASSSWTGGYNTDTQYF. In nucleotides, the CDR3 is TGTGCCAGCAGCTCTTGGACAGGGGGCTACAACACAGATACGCAGTATTTT.

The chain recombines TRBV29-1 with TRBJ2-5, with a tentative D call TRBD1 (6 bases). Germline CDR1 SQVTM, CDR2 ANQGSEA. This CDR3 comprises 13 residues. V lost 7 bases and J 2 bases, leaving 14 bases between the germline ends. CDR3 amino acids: CSGRQGTQETQYF. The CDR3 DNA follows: TGCAGCGGAAGGCAGGGGACACAAGAGACCCAGTACTTC.

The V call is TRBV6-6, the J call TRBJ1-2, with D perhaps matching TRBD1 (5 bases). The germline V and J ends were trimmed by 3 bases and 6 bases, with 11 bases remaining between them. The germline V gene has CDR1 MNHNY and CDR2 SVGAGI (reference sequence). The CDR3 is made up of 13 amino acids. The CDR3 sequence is CASSYRGFDGYTF. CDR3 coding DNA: TGTGCCAGCAGTTATAGGGGATTTGATGGCTACACCTTC.

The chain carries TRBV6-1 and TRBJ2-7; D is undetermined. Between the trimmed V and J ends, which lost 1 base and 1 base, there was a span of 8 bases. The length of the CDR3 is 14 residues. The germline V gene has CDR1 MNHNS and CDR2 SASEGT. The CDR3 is CASSEGGWSYEQYF. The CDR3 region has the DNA TGTGCCAGCAGTGAAGGAGGTTGGTCCTACGAGCAGTACTTC.

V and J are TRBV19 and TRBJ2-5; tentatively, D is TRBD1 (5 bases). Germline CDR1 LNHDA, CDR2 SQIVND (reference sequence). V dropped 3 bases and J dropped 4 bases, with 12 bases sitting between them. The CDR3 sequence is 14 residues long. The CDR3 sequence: CASSMAGRGETQYF. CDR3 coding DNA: TGTGCCAGTAGTATGGCAGGGCGTGGAGAGACCCAGTACTTC.

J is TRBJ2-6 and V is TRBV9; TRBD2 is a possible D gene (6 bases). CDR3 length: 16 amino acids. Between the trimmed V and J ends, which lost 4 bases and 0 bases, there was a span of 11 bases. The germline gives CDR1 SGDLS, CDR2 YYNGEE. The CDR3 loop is CASSPFGGSGANVLTF. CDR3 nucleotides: TGTGCCAGCAGCCCCTTCGGGGGCTCTGGGGCCAACGTCCTGACTTTC.

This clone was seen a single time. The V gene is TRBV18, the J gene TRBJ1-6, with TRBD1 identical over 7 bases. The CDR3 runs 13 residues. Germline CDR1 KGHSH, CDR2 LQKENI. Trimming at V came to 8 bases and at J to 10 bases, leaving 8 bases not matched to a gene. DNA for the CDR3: TGTGCCAGCGGAAGGGACAGAGGGTCACCCCTCCACTTT. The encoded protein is CASGRDRGSPLHF. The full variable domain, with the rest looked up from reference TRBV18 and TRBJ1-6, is NAGVMQNPRHLVRRRGQEARLRCSPMKGHSHVYWYRQLPEEGLKFMVYLQKENIIDESGMPKERFSAEFPKEGPSILRIQQVVRGDSAAYFCASGRDRGSPLHFGNGTRLTVT.

The CDR3 DNA reads TGTGCCAGCAGCATGAACAGCGAAAAACTGTTTTTT. Translated: CASSMNSEKLFF. The V gene is TRBV11-2, the J gene TRBJ1-4; D is unresolved. V was trimmed by 5 bases and J by 8 bases, leaving 9 bases between them. The CDR3 loop spans 12 amino acids. Germline V gene lookup returns CDR1 SGHAT and CDR2 FQNNGV. Supplemented by reference TRBV11-2 and TRBJ1-4, the full variable domain reads EAGVAQSPRYKIIEKRQSVAFWCNPISGHATLYWYQQILGQGPKLLIQFQNNGVVDDSQLPKDRFSAERLKGVDSTLKIQPAKLEDSAVYLCASSMNSEKLFFGSGTQLSVL.

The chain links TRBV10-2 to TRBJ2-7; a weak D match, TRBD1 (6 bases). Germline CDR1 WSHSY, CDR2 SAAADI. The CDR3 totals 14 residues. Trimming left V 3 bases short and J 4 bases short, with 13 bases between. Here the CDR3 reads CASSDGRGSYEQYF. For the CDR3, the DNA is TGCGCCAGCAGTGACGGCAGGGGCAGTTACGAGCAGTACTTC.

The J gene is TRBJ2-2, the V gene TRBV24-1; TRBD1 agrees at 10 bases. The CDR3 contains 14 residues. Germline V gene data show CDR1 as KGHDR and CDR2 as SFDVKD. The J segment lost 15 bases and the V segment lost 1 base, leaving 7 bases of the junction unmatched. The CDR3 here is CATSDFGTGEEVFF. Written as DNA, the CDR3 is TGTGCCACCAGTGATTTTGGGACAGGGGAGGAAGTGTTTTTT.

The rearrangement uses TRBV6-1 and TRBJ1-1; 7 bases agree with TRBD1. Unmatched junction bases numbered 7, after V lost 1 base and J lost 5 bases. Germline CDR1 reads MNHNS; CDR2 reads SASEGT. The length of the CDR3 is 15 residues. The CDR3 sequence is CASSEDRGAWTEAFF. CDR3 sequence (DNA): TGTGCCAGCAGTGAAGACAGGGGCGCGTGGACTGAAGCTTTCTTT.

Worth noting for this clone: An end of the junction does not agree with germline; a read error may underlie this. This CDR3 is CASSYPGTSDMGRGKQLF. CDR3 bases: TGTGCCAGCAGTTACCCGGGGACTAGCGACATGGGTAGGGGGAAGCAGCTCTTC. The chain joins TRBV6-2 or TRBV6-3 to TRBJ2-1; TRBD2 matches 10 bases. CDR3 length: 18 amino acids. CDR1 and CDR2 (germline): MNHEY, SVGEGT.

CDR3: CASSAGERTGNEKLFF. In DNA form, the CDR3 reads TGTGCCAGTAGTGCCGGGGAGAGGACAGGGAATGAAAAACTGTTTTTT. The J gene is TRBJ1-4, the V gene TRBV19, with 8 bases that match TRBD1. The CDR3 is 16 residues long. V lost 5 bases and J lost 5; bases outside the gene matches: 10. CDR1 is LNHDA and CDR2 is SQIVND in the germline V gene (reference sequence).

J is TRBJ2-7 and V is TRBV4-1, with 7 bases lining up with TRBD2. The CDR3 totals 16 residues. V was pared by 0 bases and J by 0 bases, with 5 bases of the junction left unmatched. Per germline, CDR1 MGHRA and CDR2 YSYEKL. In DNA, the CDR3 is TGCGCCAGCAGCCAAGAAATTTCGGGGGGCTCCTACGAGCAGTACTTC. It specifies CASSQEISGGSYEQYF.

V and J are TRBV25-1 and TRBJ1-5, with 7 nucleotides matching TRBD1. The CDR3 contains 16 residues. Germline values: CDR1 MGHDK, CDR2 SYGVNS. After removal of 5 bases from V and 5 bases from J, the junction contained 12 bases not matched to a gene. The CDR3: CASSINDRAQHQPQHF. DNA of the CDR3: TGTGCCAGCAGTATTAACGACAGGGCACAACATCAGCCCCAGCATTTT.

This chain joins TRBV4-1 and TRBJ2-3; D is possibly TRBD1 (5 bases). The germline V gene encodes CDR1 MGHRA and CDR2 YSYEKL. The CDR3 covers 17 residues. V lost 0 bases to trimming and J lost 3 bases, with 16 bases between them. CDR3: CASSQDPKGRWTDTQYF. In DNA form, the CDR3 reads TGCGCCAGCAGCCAAGACCCTAAGGGGCGATGGACAGATACGCAGTATTTT.

This CDR3 is CASRKRTGMNTEAFF. The CDR3 bases are TGTGCCAGCAGAAAGAGGACAGGGATGAACACTGAAGCTTTCTTT. The chain uses TRBV6-5 and TRBJ1-1; 8 bases agree with TRBD1. Germline V gives CDR1 MNHEY, CDR2 SVGAGI. The CDR3 length is 15 residues. V lost 6 bases, J lost 0 bases, and 6 bases stayed unmatched.

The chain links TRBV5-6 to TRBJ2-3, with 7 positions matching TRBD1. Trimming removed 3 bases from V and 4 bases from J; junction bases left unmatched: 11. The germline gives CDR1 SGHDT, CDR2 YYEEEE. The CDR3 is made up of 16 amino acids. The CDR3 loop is CASSYADRCTADTQYF. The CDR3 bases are TGTGCCAGCAGCTACGCGGACAGGTGCACAGCAGATACGCAGTATTTT.

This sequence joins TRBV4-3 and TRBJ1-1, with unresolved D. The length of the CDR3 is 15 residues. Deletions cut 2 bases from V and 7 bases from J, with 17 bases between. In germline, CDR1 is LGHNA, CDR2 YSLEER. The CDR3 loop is CASSQQPEVAVEAFF. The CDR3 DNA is TGCGCCAGCAGCCAACAGCCGGAGGTCGCGGTTGAAGCTTTCTTT.

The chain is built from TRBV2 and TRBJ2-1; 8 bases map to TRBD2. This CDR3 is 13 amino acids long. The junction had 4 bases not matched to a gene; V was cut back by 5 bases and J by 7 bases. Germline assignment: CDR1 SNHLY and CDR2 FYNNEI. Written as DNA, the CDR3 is TGTGCCAGCAGTACTAGCGGCAAAAATGAGCAGTTCTTC. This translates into CASSTSGKNEQFF.

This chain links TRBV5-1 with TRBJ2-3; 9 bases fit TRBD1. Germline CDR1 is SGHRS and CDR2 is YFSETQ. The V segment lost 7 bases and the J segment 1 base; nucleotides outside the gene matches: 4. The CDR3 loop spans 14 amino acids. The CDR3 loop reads CASGQGIGTDTQYF. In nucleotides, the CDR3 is TGCGCCAGCGGACAGGGGATCGGCACAGATACGCAGTATTTT.

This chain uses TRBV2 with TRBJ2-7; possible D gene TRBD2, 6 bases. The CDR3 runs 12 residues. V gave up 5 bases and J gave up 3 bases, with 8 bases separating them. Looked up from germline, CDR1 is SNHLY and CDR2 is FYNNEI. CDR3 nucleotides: TGTGCCAGCAGTCTAGCGAACTACGAGCAGTACTTC. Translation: CASSLANYEQYF.

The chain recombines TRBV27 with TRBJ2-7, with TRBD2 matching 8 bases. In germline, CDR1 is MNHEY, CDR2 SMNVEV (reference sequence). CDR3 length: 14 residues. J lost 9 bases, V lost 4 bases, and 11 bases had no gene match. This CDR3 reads CASSSTPGLGLQYF. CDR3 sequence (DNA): TGTGCCAGCAGTTCTACCCCGGGACTAGGACTGCAGTACTTC.

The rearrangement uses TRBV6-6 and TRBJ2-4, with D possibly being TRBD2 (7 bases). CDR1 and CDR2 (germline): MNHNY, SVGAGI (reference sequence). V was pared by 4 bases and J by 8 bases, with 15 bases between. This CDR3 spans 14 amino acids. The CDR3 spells CASSLPGGADIQYF. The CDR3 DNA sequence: TGTGCCAGCAGTTTACCGGGGGGCGCGGACATTCAGTACTTC.

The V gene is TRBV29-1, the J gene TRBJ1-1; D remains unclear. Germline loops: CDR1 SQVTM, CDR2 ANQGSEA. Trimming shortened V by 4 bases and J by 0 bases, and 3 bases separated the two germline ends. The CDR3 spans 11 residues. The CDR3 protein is CSVVMNTEAFF. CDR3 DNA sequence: TGCAGCGTTGTAATGAACACTGAAGCTTTCTTT. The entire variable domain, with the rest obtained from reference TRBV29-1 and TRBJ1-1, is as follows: SAVISQKPSRDICQRGTSLTIQCQVDSQVTMMFWYRQQPGQSLTLIATANQGSEATYESGFVIDKFPISRPNLTFSTLTVSNMSPEDSSIYLCSVVMNTEAFFGQGTRLTVV.

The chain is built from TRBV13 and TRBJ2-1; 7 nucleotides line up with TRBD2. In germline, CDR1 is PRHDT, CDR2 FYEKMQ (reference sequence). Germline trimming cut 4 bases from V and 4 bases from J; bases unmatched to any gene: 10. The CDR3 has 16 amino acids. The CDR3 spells CASSSAGWRGYNEQFF. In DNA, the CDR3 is TGTGCCAGCAGCTCAGCGGGGTGGCGGGGATACAATGAGCAGTTCTTC.

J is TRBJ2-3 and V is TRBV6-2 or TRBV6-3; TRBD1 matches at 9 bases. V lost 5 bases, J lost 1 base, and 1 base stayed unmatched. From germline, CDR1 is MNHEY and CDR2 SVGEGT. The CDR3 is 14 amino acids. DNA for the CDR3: TGTGCCAGCAGTCGGACAGGGGGCACAGATACGCAGTATTTT. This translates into CASSRTGGTDTQYF.

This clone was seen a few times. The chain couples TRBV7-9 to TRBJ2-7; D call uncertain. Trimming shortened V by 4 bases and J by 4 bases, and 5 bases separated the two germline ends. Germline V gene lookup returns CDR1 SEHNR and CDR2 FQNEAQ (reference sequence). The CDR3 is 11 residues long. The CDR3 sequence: CASSSLYEQYF. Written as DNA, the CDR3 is TGTGCCAGCAGCTCCCTATACGAGCAGTACTTC.

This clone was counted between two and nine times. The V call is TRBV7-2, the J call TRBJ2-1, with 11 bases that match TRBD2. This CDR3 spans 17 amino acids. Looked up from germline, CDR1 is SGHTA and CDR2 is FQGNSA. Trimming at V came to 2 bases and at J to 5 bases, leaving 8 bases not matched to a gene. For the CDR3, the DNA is TGTGCCAGCAGCTTATCGTCCGGGACTAGCGGACACAATGAGCAGTTCTTC. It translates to CASSLSSGTSGHNEQFF. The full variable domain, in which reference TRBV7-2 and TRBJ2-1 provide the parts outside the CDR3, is GAGVSQSPSNKVTEKGKDVELRCDPISGHTALYWYRQSLGQGLEFLIYFQGNSAPDKSGLPSDRFSAERTGGSVSTLTIQRTQQEDSAVYLCASSLSSGTSGHNEQFFGPGTRLTVL.